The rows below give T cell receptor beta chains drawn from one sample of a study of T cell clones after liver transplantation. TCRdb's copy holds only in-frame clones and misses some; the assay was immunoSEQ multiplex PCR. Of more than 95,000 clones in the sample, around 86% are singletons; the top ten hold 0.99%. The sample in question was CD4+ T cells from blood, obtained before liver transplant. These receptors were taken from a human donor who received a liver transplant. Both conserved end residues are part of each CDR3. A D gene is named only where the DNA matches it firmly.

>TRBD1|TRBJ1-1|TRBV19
CASSPGTGVSNTEAFF
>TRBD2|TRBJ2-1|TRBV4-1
CASSQPPGLAGPQEQFF
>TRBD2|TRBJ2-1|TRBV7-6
CASRLTSGNEQFF
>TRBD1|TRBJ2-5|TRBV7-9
CASSYTGGRETQYF
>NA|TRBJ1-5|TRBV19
CASSKGKGVGEPQHF
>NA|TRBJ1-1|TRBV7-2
CASSPLWGDTEAFF
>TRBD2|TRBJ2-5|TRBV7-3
CASSRSSGLGQETQYF
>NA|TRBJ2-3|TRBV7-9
CASSLVRALLDTQYF
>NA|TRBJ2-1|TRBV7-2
CASRGEAGKMTTGEQFF
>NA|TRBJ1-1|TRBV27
CASSFGRMNTEAFF
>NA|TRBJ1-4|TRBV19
CASSMRTDFNEKLFF
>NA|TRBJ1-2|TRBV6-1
CASSDPRDNYGYTF
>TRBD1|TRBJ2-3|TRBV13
CASSLRTGRADTQYF
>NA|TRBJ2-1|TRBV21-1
CASSKSCRGYEQFF
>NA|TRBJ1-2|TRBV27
CASSPQGLVYGYTF
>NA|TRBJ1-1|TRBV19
CASSFGRFNTEAFF
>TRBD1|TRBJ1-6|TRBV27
CASSSPAGGNSPLHF
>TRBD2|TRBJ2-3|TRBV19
CASSRTSGQGDTQYF
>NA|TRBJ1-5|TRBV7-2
CASSLEVNSNQPQHF
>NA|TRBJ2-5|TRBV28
CASSSGSRETQYF
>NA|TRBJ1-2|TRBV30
CAWSPTGGRGYGYTF
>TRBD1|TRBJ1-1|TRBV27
CASSYRGLNTEAFF
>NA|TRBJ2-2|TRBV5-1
CASSLGANTGELFF
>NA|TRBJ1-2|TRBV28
CASGGQLNYGYTF
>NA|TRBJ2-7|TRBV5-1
CASRPLRSYEQYF
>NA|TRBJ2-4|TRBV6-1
CASRELAKNIQYF
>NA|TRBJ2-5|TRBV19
CASSMTAGTQYF
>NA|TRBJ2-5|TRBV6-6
CASSLPLQGRAQYF
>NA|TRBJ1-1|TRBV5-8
CAGTRWGSPEAFF
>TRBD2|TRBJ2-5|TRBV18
CASSLRLAGGKETQYF
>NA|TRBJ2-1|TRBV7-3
CASSARLNPGYNEQFF
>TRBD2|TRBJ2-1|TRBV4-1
CASSQDPPGGPYEQFF
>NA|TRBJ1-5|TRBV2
CASSEYRQTQHF
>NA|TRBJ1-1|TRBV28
CASKGGGTQNTEAFF
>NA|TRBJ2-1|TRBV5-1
CASSLDRIRGNEQFF
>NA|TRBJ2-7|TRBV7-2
CASSSIYEQYF
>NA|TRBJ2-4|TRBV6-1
CATSTYPNQNIQYF
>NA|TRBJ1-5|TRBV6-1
CASSEFGISNQPQHF
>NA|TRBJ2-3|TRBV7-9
CASSFGGKGDTQYF
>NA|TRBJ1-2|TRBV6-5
CASRYLGEDGYTF
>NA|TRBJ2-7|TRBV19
CASNGVPGEQYF
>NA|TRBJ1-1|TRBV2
CASIPNTEAFF
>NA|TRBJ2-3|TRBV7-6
CASSLTGALTDTQYF
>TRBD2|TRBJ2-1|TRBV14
CASSLFGTIAGDEQFF
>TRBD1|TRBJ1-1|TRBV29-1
CSVGITGVTEAFF
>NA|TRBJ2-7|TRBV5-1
CASKSEQVSYEQYF
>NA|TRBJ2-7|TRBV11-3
CASSLDQNYEQYF
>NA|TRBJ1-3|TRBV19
CASSIGIGALTEIAGNTIYF
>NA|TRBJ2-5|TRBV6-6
CASSPLLYRKETQYF
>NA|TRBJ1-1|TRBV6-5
CASSYSRGVHTEAFF
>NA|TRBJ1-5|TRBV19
CASLPERGQPQHF
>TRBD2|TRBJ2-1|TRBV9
CASSVVLAGGGEQFF
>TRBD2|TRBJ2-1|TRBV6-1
CASSGPLTSGKDNEQFF